These 15 T cell receptor beta chains came from one sample sequenced in a study of shared clonotypes between healthy human individuals. Libraries were prepared by immunoSEQ multiplex PCR; TCRdb keeps only in-frame clonotypes and omits some of them. In the table there are about 710,000 clones, roughly 72% of which are singletons. The sequencing sample was made of memory CD4+ T cells sorted from blood. Subset given: CD45RA-negative fraction. These receptor sequences come from a woman in her 30s in good health.

The J gene is TRBJ2-7, the V gene TRBV28; 9 nucleotides agree with TRBD2. CDR1 is MDHEN and CDR2 is SYDVKM in the germline V gene. V trimming: 5 bases; J trimming: 2 bases; junction bases outside the gene matches: 7. This CDR3 has 15 residues. The CDR3: CASSPEAGGPYEQYF. For the CDR3, the DNA is TGTGCCAGCAGTCCCGAAGCGGGAGGCCCCTACGAGCAGTACTTC.

This chain links TRBV5-6 with TRBJ2-7; D may match TRBD1 or TRBD2 (6 bases each). CDR1 is SGHDT and CDR2 is YYEEEE in the germline V gene. Trimming took 1 base from V and 3 from J, leaving 11 bases between them. The CDR3 loop spans 14 amino acids. This CDR3 reads CASSLTRGRYEQYF. CDR3 coding DNA: TGTGCCAGCAGCTTGACCCGGGGGCGCTACGAGCAGTACTTC.

This clone was found a few times. The chain uses TRBV10-2 and TRBJ2-7; D is perhaps TRBD2 (6 bases). The germline V and J ends were trimmed by 6 bases and 6 bases, with 15 bases remaining between them. Germline V CDR1 and CDR2: WSHSY, SAAADI. The CDR3 runs 13 residues. For the CDR3, the DNA is TGCGCCAGCAGCCCGGGGGACGGCTTCGAGCAGTACTTC. Protein sequence: CASSPGDGFEQYF.

The J gene is TRBJ2-2, the V gene TRBV18, with D possibly TRBD1 on 6 matching bases. Germline-derived CDR1 and CDR2 are KGHSH and LQKENI. The CDR3 runs 15 residues. With 3 bases removed from V and 0 bases from J, the gap between germline ends came to 8 bases. The CDR3 sequence: CASSPGTPNTGELFF. The CDR3 DNA follows: TGTGCCAGCTCACCCGGGACACCGAACACCGGGGAGCTGTTTTTT.

The J gene is TRBJ2-5, the V gene TRBV2; 11 bases match TRBD2. CDR1 is SNHLY, CDR2 FYNNEI, per germline. Trimming cost V 8 bases and J 4 bases; bases outside gene matches: 3. The CDR3 covers 13 residues. The CDR3 loop is CASRLAGRETQYF. The DNA of the CDR3 is TGTGCCAGCCGACTAGCGGGAAGAGAGACCCAGTACTTC.

This clone was counted once. V and J are TRBV5-6 and TRBJ2-3; 7 bases are a match to TRBD2. Germline lookup yields CDR1 SGHDT and CDR2 YYEEEE. The length of the CDR3 is 18 residues. The V gene end was trimmed by 3 bases and the J gene end by 0 bases; junction bases not matched to a gene: 13. The CDR3 protein is CASSSRTGGSSSTDTQYF. The CDR3 DNA reads as TGTGCCAGCAGCTCAAGGACTGGCGGGAGCTCTAGCACAGATACGCAGTATTTT.

This chain joins TRBV29-1 and TRBJ2-5; perhaps TRBD1 as D (5 bases). The CDR3 is made up of 15 amino acids. V lost 4 bases to trimming and J lost 0 bases, with 15 bases between them. Germline lookup yields CDR1 SQVTM and CDR2 ANQGSEA. CDR3 loop: CSVGWGGSHQETQYF. As DNA, the CDR3 is TGCAGCGTTGGATGGGGCGGCAGCCACCAAGAGACCCAGTACTTC.

The V call is TRBV5-4, the J call TRBJ2-7; 7 bases line up with TRBD1. CDR3 length: 15 residues. V lost 4 bases and J lost 0; bases outside the gene matches: 7. Germline V lookup: CDR1 SGHNT, CDR2 YYREEE (reference sequence). The CDR3 DNA is TGTGCCAGCAGCACCACAGGGGTGAGCTCCTACGAGCAGTACTTC. Translated, it gives CASSTTGVSSYEQYF.

In this sample, this clone turned up a few times. The V and J genes are TRBV5-1 and TRBJ2-5, with 7 bases matching TRBD1. The germline V gene has CDR1 SGHRS and CDR2 YFSETQ. The trim removed 4 bases at V and 2 bases at J, leaving 5 bases unmatched. The CDR3 is 14 residues long. The CDR3 loop is CASSKGQEQETQYF. CDR3 nucleotide sequence: TGCGCCAGCAGCAAAGGACAGGAGCAAGAGACCCAGTACTTC. The full variable domain, rest sourced from reference TRBV5-1 and TRBJ2-5, is KAGVTQTPRYLIKTRGQQVTLSCSPISGHRSVSWYQQTPGQGLQFLFEYFSETQRNKGNFPGRFSGRQFSNSRSEMNVSTLELGDSALYLCASSKGQEQETQYFGPGTRLLVL.

The rearrangement links TRBV7-2 to TRBJ2-7, with 8 bases identical to TRBD1. CDR3 size: 14 residues. The ends lost 1 base at V and 5 bases at J; junction bases unmatched: 4. The germline gives CDR1 SGHTA, CDR2 FQGNSA. The CDR3 loop is CASSLGTGKNEQYF. The CDR3 bases are TGTGCCAGCAGCTTAGGGACAGGGAAAAACGAGCAGTACTTC.

V and J are TRBV27 and TRBJ1-3; maybe TRBD1 (6 bases). The V end was cut by 6 bases, the J end by 4 bases, with 13 bases between. CDR1 and CDR2 from the germline V gene are MNHEY and SMNVEV (reference sequence). This CDR3 comprises 14 residues. The CDR3 reads CASRPTGHGNTIYF. The CDR3 DNA is TGTGCCAGCAGACCTACAGGGCACGGAAACACCATATATTTT.

Turning to this clone: The same CDR3 also results from other DNA sequences found in this sample. The V call is TRBV29-1, the J call TRBJ2-3; D remains unclear. Germline CDR1 reads SQVTM; CDR2 reads ANQGSEA. CDR3 length: 10 residues. Trimming left V 4 bases short and J 3 bases short, with 2 bases between. Written as DNA, the CDR3 is TGCAGCGTTGGTACAGATACGCAGTATTTT. Protein: CSVGTDTQYF.

This chain links TRBV30 with TRBJ1-1; D is unresolved. The CDR3 is made up of 11 amino acids. The ends were cut back, 1 base at V and 3 bases at J, with 3 bases in the middle. Looked up from germline, CDR1 is GTSNPN and CDR2 is SVGIG (reference sequence). The CDR3 spells CAWSGYTEAFF. As DNA, the CDR3 is TGTGCCTGGAGTGGGTACACTGAAGCTTTCTTT.

The V call is TRBV29-1, the J call TRBJ2-3; D perhaps matches TRBD1 (5 bases). The germline CDR1 and CDR2 sequences are SQVTM and ANQGSEA. The V and J ends lost 3 bases and 6 bases respectively, with 10 bases between them. The CDR3 totals 12 residues. The CDR3 region is CSVEGPPDTQYF. For the CDR3, the DNA is TGCAGCGTTGAGGGGCCCCCGGATACGCAGTATTTT.

V usage is TRBV6-1 and J usage is TRBJ1-1; weak D call: TRBD1 (6 bases). V was cut by 11 bases and J by 0 bases, with 13 bases left in between. CDR1 is MNHNS and CDR2 is SASEGT in the germline V gene. The CDR3 loop spans 13 amino acids. The chain's CDR3 is CAGKTGLNTEAFF. In nucleotides, the CDR3 is TGTGCCGGTAAGACAGGACTGAACACTGAAGCTTTCTTT.